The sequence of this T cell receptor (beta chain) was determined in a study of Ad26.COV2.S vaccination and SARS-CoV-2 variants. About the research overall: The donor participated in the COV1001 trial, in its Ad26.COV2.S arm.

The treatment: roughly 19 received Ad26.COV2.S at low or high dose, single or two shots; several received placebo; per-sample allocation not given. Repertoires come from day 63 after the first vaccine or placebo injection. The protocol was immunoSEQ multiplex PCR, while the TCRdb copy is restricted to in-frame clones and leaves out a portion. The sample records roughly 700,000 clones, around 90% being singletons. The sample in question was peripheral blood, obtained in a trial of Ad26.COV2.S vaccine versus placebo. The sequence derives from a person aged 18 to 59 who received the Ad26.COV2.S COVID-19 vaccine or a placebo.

CDR3 nucleotide sequence: TGTGCCAGCAGCTTAGGGGTGTTAAATCGGGAGACCCAGTACTTC. Amino acid sequence: CASSLGVLNRETQYF. The V call is TRBV7-9, the J call TRBJ2-5; D gene unclear. Trimming stripped 1 base from V and 5 bases from J, with 14 bases between. CDR3 length: 15 residues. Germline values: CDR1 SEHNR, CDR2 FQNEAQ (reference sequence).